This T cell receptor beta chain was documented in a study of blood T cell repertoires in COVID-19. Study context: The study drew acute and convalescent COVID-19 samples from the United States, Italy and Spain. Nucleic acid was either cDNA or gDNA, and it came from T cells, B-cell-depleted T cells, or PBMCs.

Per the authors' pipeline: Researchers report that nucleated cell counts were estimated from reference gene primer amplification. Only in-frame clones appear in the TCRdb table, and some are missing; sequencing was by immunoSEQ multiplex PCR. V and J calls and clone size are given by that table; D and trimming were obtained from the DNA. The table has 150,000 to 200,000 clones, around nine tenths seen once; the top ten hold roughly 3.5%. Specimen: peripheral blood. This receptor was identified in a man aged 65-85 years with acute or convalescent COVID-19.

The CDR3 spells CASSKTSGQETQYF. CDR3 DNA: TGTGCCAGCAGCAAAACTAGCGGACAAGAGACCCAGTACTTC. The V call is TRBV21-1, the J call TRBJ2-5; the table's D call TRBD2 went unverified against the DNA. TRBV21-1 is listed as a pseudogene. CDR3 size: 14 residues.